Following are 11 T cell receptor beta chains from one sample sequenced in a study of T cells after yellow fever vaccination. TCRdb re-derived calls from the 5' RACE reads in MiXCR, one entry per CDR3 protein. The repertoire holds 200,000 to 300,000 distinct CDR3 sequences, with less than 7.5% as singletons. This material consisted of CD4+ T cells sorted from PBMCs, taken on the day of the yellow fever booster vaccination. The receptors shown here come from a man aged 25 to 45 who received the YFV17D yellow fever vaccine.

The sample holds many counts of this clonotype. This chain links TRBV29-1 with TRBJ2-1; a possible D gene is TRBD2 (5 bases). Between the trimmed V and J ends, which lost 7 bases and 9 bases, there was a span of 19 bases. Germline-derived CDR1 and CDR2 are SQVTM and ANQGSEA. CDR3 size: 13 residues. The CDR3 DNA follows: TGCAGCGCCCAGATGAGCCGGGAAGGTGAGCAGTTCTTC. Its protein product is CSAQMSREGEQFF.

This clonotype occurred many times. The rearrangement uses TRBV29-1 and TRBJ2-1, with 8 positions matching TRBD2. The germline gives CDR1 SQVTM, CDR2 ANQGSEA. Trimming at V came to 7 bases and at J to 5 bases, leaving 10 bases not matched to a gene. The CDR3 runs to 14 residues. In nucleotides, the CDR3 is TGCAGCGCCGGGGGGGCTAGCGGAGACAATGAGCAGTTCTTC. It translates to CSAGGASGDNEQFF.

This clonotype was seen more than once but under ten times. The rearrangement joins TRBV4-2 to TRBJ2-1, with D tentatively TRBD2 (6 bases). This CDR3 comprises 17 residues. Germline V CDR1 and CDR2: LGHNA, YNFKEQ. The V end was cut by 2 bases, the J end by 6 bases, with 20 bases between. The DNA of the CDR3 is TGTGCCAGCAGCCAATTGGACCCAGCCGGGAGCCGCAATGAGCAGTTCTTC. It encodes CASSQLDPAGSRNEQFF.

This clonotype was observed many times. This chain uses TRBV19 with TRBJ2-2, with 7 nucleotides matching TRBD1. The J segment lost 0 bases and the V segment lost 6 bases, leaving 4 bases of the junction unmatched. Germline V gene lookup returns CDR1 LNHDA and CDR2 SQIVND (reference sequence). CDR3 length: 15 amino acids. The DNA of the CDR3 is TGTGCCAGTAGGGGCGACAGGGCGAACACCGGGGAGCTGTTTTTT. This encodes CASRGDRANTGELFF. Filled out from reference TRBV19 and TRBJ2-2, the complete variable domain reads DGGITQSPKYLFRKEGQNVTLSCEQNLNHDAMYWYRQDPGQGLRLIYYSQIVNDFQKGDIAEGYSVSREKKESFPLTVTSAQKNPTAFYLCASRGDRANTGELFFGEGSRLTVL.

Turning to this clonotype: At one of its ends the junction is not consistent with the germline gene, which may arise from a read error. The rearrangement joins TRBV10-3 to TRBJ2-2; D is tentatively TRBD1 or TRBD2 (6 bases each). The CDR3 loop spans 15 amino acids. Germline V gene lookup returns CDR1 ENHRY and CDR2 SYGVKD. The CDR3 DNA reads as TGTGCCATCAGTGATCGGGGGCCCCCAACCGGGGAGCAGTTTTTT. Its protein product is CAISDRGPPTGEQFF.

The V gene is TRBV6-2 or TRBV6-3, the J gene TRBJ2-7; no clear D gene. V lost 6 bases and J lost 4, with 10 bases in between. The CDR3 contains 12 residues. Germline V gene lookup returns CDR1 MNHEY and CDR2 SVGEGT. The CDR3 loop reads CASSALLYEQYF. The CDR3 DNA follows: TGTGCCAGCAGCGCTCTTCTTTACGAGCAGTACTTC.

This clonotype came up a few times. The CDR3 protein is CASSHLRGALLVNEQFF. CDR3 nucleotides: TGTGCCAGCAGCCACCTTAGAGGGGCGCTTTTAGTCAATGAGCAGTTCTTC. The J gene is TRBJ2-1, the V gene TRBV7-2, with D possibly called TRBD1 or TRBD2 (5 bases each). The CDR3 totals 17 residues. The germline gives CDR1 SGHTA, CDR2 FQGNSA. Trimming stripped 5 bases from V and 6 bases from J, with 23 bases between. Full variable domain (remainder filled in from reference TRBV7-2 and TRBJ2-1): GAGVSQSPSNKVTEKGKDVELRCDPISGHTALYWYRQSLGQGLEFLIYFQGNSAPDKSGLPSDRFSAERTGGSVSTLTIQRTQQEDSAVYLCASSHLRGALLVNEQFFGPGTRLTVL.

This rearrangement joins TRBV29-1 to TRBJ2-3; 10 nucleotides agree with TRBD1. J was trimmed by 0 bases and V by 7 bases; bases with no gene match: 4. Germline loops: CDR1 SQVTM, CDR2 ANQGSEA. The CDR3 has 14 residues. CDR3 nucleotides: TGCAGCGACCGGGACAGGGGTAGCACAGATACGCAGTATTTT. Translated: CSDRDRGSTDTQYF.

This clonotype was counted a few times. The gene calls are TRBV5-6 and TRBJ2-5; possibly TRBD1 or TRBD2 for D (6 bases each). This CDR3 is built from 14 residues. Germline lookup yields CDR1 SGHDT and CDR2 YYEEEE. The V gene lost 1 base and the J gene lost 5 bases, with 12 bases spanning the gap. The CDR3 DNA reads as TGTGCCAGCAGCTTGTTGGGGGGCAGGGAGACCCAGTACTTC. It is translated as CASSLLGGRETQYF.

There are many counts of this clonotype. The rearrangement joins TRBV5-1 to TRBJ2-6; D not certain. V lost 2 bases to trimming and J lost 4 bases, with 16 bases between them. There are 17 residues in the CDR3. The germline gives CDR1 SGHRS, CDR2 YFSETQ. Written as DNA, the CDR3 is TGCGCCAGCAGCTTACCTACACAGAGTTCAGGGGCCAACGTCCTGACTTTC. This gives the protein CASSLPTQSSGANVLTF.

The table lists this clonotype with a few counts. The rearrangement joins TRBV2 to TRBJ1-6; 8 bases map to TRBD1. The V segment lost 6 bases and the J segment 7 bases; nucleotides outside the gene matches: 8. The CDR3 spans 15 residues. The germline gives CDR1 SNHLY, CDR2 FYNNEI. In DNA, the CDR3 is TGTGCCAGCAGAGGACAGGGAGGGGGAAATTCACCCCTCCACTTT. Its protein product is CASRGQGGGNSPLHF.